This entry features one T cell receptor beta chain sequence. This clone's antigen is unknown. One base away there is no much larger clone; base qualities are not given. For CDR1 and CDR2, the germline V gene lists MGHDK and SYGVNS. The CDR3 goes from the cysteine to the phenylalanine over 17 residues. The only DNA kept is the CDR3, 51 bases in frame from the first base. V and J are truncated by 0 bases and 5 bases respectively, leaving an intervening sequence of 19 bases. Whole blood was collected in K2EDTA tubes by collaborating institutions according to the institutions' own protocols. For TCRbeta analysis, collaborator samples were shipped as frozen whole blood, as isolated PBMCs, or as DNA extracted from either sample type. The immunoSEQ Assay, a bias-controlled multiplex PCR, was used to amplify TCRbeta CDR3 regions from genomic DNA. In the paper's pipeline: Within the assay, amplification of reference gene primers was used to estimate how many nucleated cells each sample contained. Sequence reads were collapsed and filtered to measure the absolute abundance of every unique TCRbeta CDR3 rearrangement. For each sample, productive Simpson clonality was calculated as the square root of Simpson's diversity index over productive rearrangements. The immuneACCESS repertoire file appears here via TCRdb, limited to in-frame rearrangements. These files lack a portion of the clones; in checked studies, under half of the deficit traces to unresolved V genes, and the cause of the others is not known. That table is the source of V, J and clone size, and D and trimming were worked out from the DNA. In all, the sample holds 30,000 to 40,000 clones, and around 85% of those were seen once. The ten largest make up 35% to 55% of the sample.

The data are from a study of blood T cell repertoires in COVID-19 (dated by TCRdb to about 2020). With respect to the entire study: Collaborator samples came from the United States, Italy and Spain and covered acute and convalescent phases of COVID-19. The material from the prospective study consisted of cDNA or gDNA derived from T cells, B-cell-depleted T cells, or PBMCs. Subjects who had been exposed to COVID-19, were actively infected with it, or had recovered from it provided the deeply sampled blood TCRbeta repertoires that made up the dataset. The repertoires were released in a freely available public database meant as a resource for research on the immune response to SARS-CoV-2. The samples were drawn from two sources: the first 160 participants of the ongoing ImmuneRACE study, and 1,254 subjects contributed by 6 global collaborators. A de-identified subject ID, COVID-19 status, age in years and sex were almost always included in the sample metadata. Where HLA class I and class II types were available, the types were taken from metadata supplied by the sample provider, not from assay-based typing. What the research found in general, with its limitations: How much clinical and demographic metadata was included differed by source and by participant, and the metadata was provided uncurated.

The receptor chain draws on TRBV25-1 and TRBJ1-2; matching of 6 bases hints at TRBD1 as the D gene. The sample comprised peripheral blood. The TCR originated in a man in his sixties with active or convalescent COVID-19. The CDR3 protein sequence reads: CASSEYGVGGLGYGYTF. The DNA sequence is TGTGCCAGCAGTGAATACGGAGTGGGGGGGCTTGGGTATGGCTACACCTTC.